This T cell receptor beta chain is drawn from a study of cytomegalovirus exposure and HLA in healthy donors. PCR used 60 Vbeta primers and 13 Jbeta primers. The repertoire was sequenced with immunoSEQ multiplex PCR; TCRdb's copy has only in-frame clones and lacks some. Of more than 200,000 clones in the sample, approximately 70% were seen once. Per the germline V gene, CDR1 is SGHTS and CDR2 is YDEGEE. V shed 3 bases and J 4 bases; nucleotides not matched to a gene: 7. The CDR3 spans 16 residues. Sequenced sample: PBMCs. The chain links TRBV5-8 to TRBJ2-1, with 10 bases that match TRBD2. This receptor was taken from a man between 40 and 49 years old in good health and CMV-seropositive. CDR3 amino acids: CASSSSSGGGYNEQFF. CDR3 DNA: TGTGCCAGCAGCTCATCAAGCGGGGGGGGGTACAATGAGCAGTTCTTC.